This TCR beta chain was identified during a study of cytomegalovirus exposure and HLA in healthy donors. Study-wide background: The study's early data release held tens of millions of unique TCRs from HLA-typed donors. Notes on the study in general: Researchers left out some V segments, among them TRBV6-2 and TRBV6-3, as indistinguishable. An analysis done earlier found most TCR beta V segments productive about 87% or about 30% of the time. At a 0.05 false discovery rate, a later analysis found around 15,000 TCR beta sequences to be associated with HLA alleles.

Germline V lookup: CDR1 MNHEY, CDR2 SVGAGI. The CDR3 consists of 14 residues. V lost 6 bases, J lost 0 bases, and 11 bases lay in between. In regard to this clone: Antigen specificity is unknown.

With 60 Vbeta and 13 Jbeta primers, the PCR was carried out. Here immunoSEQ multiplex PCR was the method, and the copy in TCRdb shows in-frame clones only, minus some. The sample consists of some 200,000 clones, roughly 80% of them appearing once. Material for sequencing was PBMCs. The chain employs TRBV6-5 and TRBJ2-5, with D possibly matching TRBD2 (6 bases). This sequence was found in a woman aged 45-65 years in good health and CMV-seropositive. The CDR3 nucleotides read TGTGCCAGCAGACGGGACTTGTACCAAGAGACCCAGTACTTC. It yields the protein CASRRDLYQETQYF.